This TCR beta chain was observed in a study of T cells expressing NK-cell markers. General study findings and limits: One observes that, in a few donors, these clonotypes were also the leading ones within the CD3+CD56-NKG2C+ fraction.

As concerns this clonotype: Its target is unknown.

Germline loops: CDR1 LNHNV, CDR2 YYDKDF (reference sequence). CDR3 length: 14 amino acids. What made the TCR beta cDNA was 5'RACE template switching with UMIs. After re-calling the 5' RACE reads, TCRdb lists one entry per CDR3 protein, DNA absent. The table lists about 550,000 distinct CDR3 sequences, with roughly 3.6% in the top ten. The specimen sequenced was blood T cells: a sorted CD56 or NKG2C T cell subset, CD4+ or CD8+ T cells, or bulk PBMC T cells (not recorded which). The J gene is TRBJ2-3, the V gene TRBV15; as DNA is missing, the TRBD2 call by TCRdb cannot be tested. The sequence was collected from a man younger than 35 in good health. The CDR3 here is CATSGPQGTDTQYF.